These 21 T cell receptor beta chains share one sample of origin, sequenced in a study of identical twins. TCRdb ran MiXCR on the 5' RACE reads and lists one entry per CDR3 protein. The sample holds about 720,000 distinct CDR3 sequences; 15% to 20% are singletons and the top ten take less than 15%. These data were also filed under a second study, of T cells expressing NK-cell markers.

The sequencing input was PBMCs. These receptors originate from a woman aged 18-29 years in good health.

In DNA, the CDR3 is TGTGCCATCGGATCGAGTTGGCCTGAAGCTTTCTTT. This gives the protein CAIGSSWPEAFF. The chain is built from TRBV10-3 and TRBJ1-1; D is unresolved. The germline V and J ends were trimmed by 8 bases and 6 bases, with 13 bases remaining between them. The CDR3 length is 12 residues. Germline CDR1 and CDR2: ENHRY and SYGVKD.

The V and J genes are TRBV11-2 and TRBJ2-2; 15 positions match TRBD2. The CDR3 is 18 residues long. V was pared by 2 bases and J by 7 bases, with 8 bases of the junction left unmatched. Germline CDR1 is SGHAT and CDR2 is FQNNGV. The CDR3 region has the DNA TGTGCCAGCAGCTTACGGACTAGCGGGAGGGCCCGGAACGGGGAGCTGTTTTTT. It specifies CASSLRTSGRARNGELFF.

This clonotype was observed many times. This rearrangement joins TRBV6-6 to TRBJ1-4; D unclear. V lost 8 bases and J lost 8, with 9 bases in between. The CDR3 has 11 amino acids. Germline V lookup: CDR1 MNHNY, CDR2 SVGAGI (reference sequence). The CDR3 nucleotides read TGTGCCAGCCGGGTAGGGGAAAAACTGTTTTTT. It encodes CASRVGEKLFF.

V is TRBV5-1 and J is TRBJ2-1; the match to TRBD2 covers 13 bases. Looked up from germline, CDR1 is SGHRS and CDR2 is YFSETQ. The CDR3 contains 19 residues. Trimming at V came to 0 bases and at J to 0 bases, leaving 6 bases not matched to a gene. The CDR3 protein is CASSLAKTSGGPSYNEQFF. The CDR3 DNA follows: TGCGCCAGCAGCTTGGCCAAGACTAGCGGGGGGCCCTCCTACAATGAGCAGTTCTTC.

The genes are TRBV12-3 or TRBV12-4 and TRBJ1-2; D possibly corresponds to TRBD1 (5 bases). V lost 1 base, J lost 8 bases, and 11 bases lay in between. The CDR3 runs to 13 residues. The CDR3 spells CASSLEKGLGYTF. CDR3 nucleotide sequence: TGTGCCAGCAGTTTAGAGAAGGGGTTGGGCTACACCTTC.

This clonotype has just a few counts. This chain links TRBV12-3 or TRBV12-4 with TRBJ1-1, with 7 bases fitting TRBD1. CDR3 size: 12 residues. V shed 6 bases and J 7 bases; nucleotides not matched to a gene: 5. The CDR3 sequence is CASRRSGGEAFF. The CDR3, as DNA: TGTGCCAGCAGGAGATCAGGGGGTGAAGCTTTCTTT.

The chain couples TRBV20-1 to TRBJ2-4; the D gene is possibly TRBD1 (6 bases). V lost 4 bases to trimming and J lost 9 bases, with 19 bases between them. This CDR3 has 14 residues. Germline CDR1 DFQATT, CDR2 SNEGSKA (reference sequence). CDR3 protein: CSATPGQSRTIQYF. For the CDR3, the DNA is TGCAGTGCTACCCCGGGACAAAGTCGAACCATTCAGTACTTC.

The chain combines TRBV7-9 with TRBJ2-2, with D perhaps TRBD1 or TRBD2 (6 bases each). The CDR3 has 16 residues. Germline V gives CDR1 SEHNR, CDR2 FQNEAQ (reference sequence). V lost 4 bases and J lost 3, with 15 bases in between. Written as DNA, the CDR3 is TGTGCCAGCAGCTCGCCCGGGGGCGAGTACACCGGGGAGCTGTTTTTT. It codes for CASSSPGGEYTGELFF.

The table lists this clonotype with many counts. The rearrangement links TRBV4-3 to TRBJ2-1; D ambiguous. V was trimmed by 1 base and J by 8 bases, leaving 15 bases between them. The CDR3 has 15 residues. The germline gives CDR1 LGHNA, CDR2 YSLEER. This CDR3 reads CASSQALGLSHEQFF. CDR3 DNA sequence: TGCGCCAGCAGCCAAGCGCTAGGGCTTTCCCATGAGCAGTTCTTC.

V usage is TRBV27 and J usage is TRBJ2-2, with D possibly being TRBD2 (6 bases). CDR1 and CDR2 from the germline V gene are MNHEY and SMNVEV (reference sequence). Trimming cost V 5 bases and J 4 bases, with 14 bases left between them. The CDR3 extends over 15 amino acids. CDR3 in amino acids: CASSAAGIATGELFF. The CDR3 DNA follows: TGTGCCAGCAGTGCTGCGGGGATCGCCACCGGGGAGCTGTTTTTT.

In its sample, this clonotype was seen a few times. The CDR3 DNA sequence: TGTGCCAGCAGCCAAGATCCGACAGGAGATCAGCCCCAGCATTTT. This codes for CASSQDPTGDQPQHF. The gene calls are TRBV4-2 and TRBJ1-5; D perhaps matches TRBD1 (6 bases). Germline CDR1 reads LGHNA; CDR2 reads YNFKEQ. V was shortened by 0 bases and J by 5 bases, with 11 bases between the two germline ends. CDR3 size: 15 residues.

At least ten counts were recorded for this clonotype. The CDR3 bases are TGCAGCGCTTACAGGGGAATGAACACTGAAGCTTTCTTT. Translated: CSAYRGMNTEAFF. The chain employs TRBV29-1 and TRBJ1-1; 7 bases are a match to TRBD1. The CDR3 contains 13 residues. Germline trimming cut 7 bases from V and 0 bases from J; bases unmatched to any gene: 5. Germline V lookup: CDR1 SQVTM, CDR2 ANQGSEA.

The rearrangement joins TRBV9 to TRBJ1-1, with D possibly matching TRBD1 (5 bases). V was trimmed by 0 bases and J by 0 bases, leaving 12 bases between them. Germline CDR1 is SGDLS and CDR2 is YYNGEE. The CDR3 is made up of 16 amino acids. CDR3 residues: CASSVGSGTMNTEAFF. The CDR3 DNA sequence: TGTGCCAGCAGCGTAGGATCCGGGACCATGAACACTGAAGCTTTCTTT.

Only one count was recorded for this clonotype. This chain joins TRBV7-2 and TRBJ2-3; TRBD2 matches 12 bases. CDR1 and CDR2 (germline): SGHTA, FQGNSA. This CDR3 region has 17 residues. The trim removed 7 bases at V and 4 bases at J, leaving 12 bases unmatched. CDR3 bases: TGTGCCAGCACCGGGACTAGCGGGTTTGGTTGGGCAGATACGCAGTATTTT. It codes for CASTGTSGFGWADTQYF.

The V call is TRBV4-1, the J call TRBJ2-6; perhaps TRBD2 as D (5 bases). Trimming shortened V by 2 bases and J by 0 bases, and 14 bases separated the two germline ends. This CDR3 region has 18 residues. CDR1 and CDR2 from the germline V gene are MGHRA and YSYEKL. The CDR3 DNA reads as TGCGCCAGCAGCCAATTATTAGGACTGGCCTCTGGGGCCAACGTCCTGACTTTC. This encodes CASSQLLGLASGANVLTF.

V gene TRBV5-1 combines with J gene TRBJ2-3; D ambiguous. CDR1 SGHRS and CDR2 YFSETQ come from the germline V gene. V shed 3 bases and J shed 6 bases, with 11 bases lying between them. The length of the CDR3 is 13 residues. The CDR3 region is CASSSPPADTQYF. DNA of the CDR3: TGCGCCAGCAGCTCCCCTCCGGCGGATACGCAGTATTTT.

The rearrangement uses TRBV7-9 and TRBJ1-2, with a possible D match to TRBD1 (5 bases). Looked up from germline, CDR1 is SEHNR and CDR2 is FQNEAQ (reference sequence). V lost 5 bases, J lost 6 bases, and 10 bases lay in between. The CDR3 is 12 residues long. CDR3 loop: CASSTAGHGYTF. CDR3 in DNA: TGTGCCAGCAGCACCGCAGGGCATGGCTACACCTTC.

This clonotype was seen a few times. The chain employs TRBV9 and TRBJ2-7, with a possible D match to TRBD2 (6 bases). The germline V and J ends were trimmed by 0 bases and 5 bases, with 15 bases remaining between them. Per the germline V gene, CDR1 is SGDLS and CDR2 is YYNGEE. The CDR3 is 15 amino acids. DNA of the CDR3: TGTGCCAGCAGCGTAGCCGGGACTTCCCTGGACGAGCAGTACTTC. This translates into CASSVAGTSLDEQYF.

V is TRBV5-6 and J is TRBJ1-2, with 7 bases lining up with TRBD1. The CDR3 sequence is 14 residues long. V lost 4 bases, J lost 4 bases, and 7 bases stayed unmatched. CDR1 is SGHDT, CDR2 YYEEEE, per germline. The CDR3 loop reads CASSPKGQLYGYTF. The CDR3 region has the DNA TGTGCCAGCAGCCCCAAGGGACAGCTCTATGGCTACACCTTC.

J is TRBJ1-2 and V is TRBV6-5, with 8 bases identical to TRBD1. The CDR3 is made up of 16 amino acids. From germline, CDR1 is MNHEY and CDR2 SVGAGI. V lost 0 bases, J lost 4 bases, and 7 bases stayed unmatched. CDR3 in amino acids: CASSYSGTGVVYGYTF. CDR3 DNA sequence: TGTGCCAGCAGTTACTCGGGGACAGGTGTGGTCTATGGCTACACCTTC.

V gene TRBV12-3 or TRBV12-4 combines with J gene TRBJ1-1, with D possibly being TRBD1 (6 bases). The length of the CDR3 is 13 residues. Trimming took off 6 bases at V and 4 bases at J, with 12 bases between the two ends. CDR3 region: CASSLTGFTEAFF. CDR3 nucleotides: TGTGCCAGCAGCTTGACAGGATTCACTGAAGCTTTCTTT.